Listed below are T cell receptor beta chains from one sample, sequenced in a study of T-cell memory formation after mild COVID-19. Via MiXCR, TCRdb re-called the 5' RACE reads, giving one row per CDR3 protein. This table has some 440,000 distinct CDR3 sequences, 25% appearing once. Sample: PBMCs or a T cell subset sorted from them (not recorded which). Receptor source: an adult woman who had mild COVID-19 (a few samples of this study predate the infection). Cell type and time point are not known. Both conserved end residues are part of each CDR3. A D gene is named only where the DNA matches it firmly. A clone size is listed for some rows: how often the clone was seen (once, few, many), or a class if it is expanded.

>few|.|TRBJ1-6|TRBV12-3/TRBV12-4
CASSAAINSPLHF
TGTGCCAGCAGTGCCGCTATCAATTCACCCCTCCACTTT
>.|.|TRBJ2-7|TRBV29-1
CSVGRGPGEQYF
TGCAGCGTGGGCCGGGGCCCGGGGGAGCAGTACTTC
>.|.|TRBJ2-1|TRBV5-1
CASSLFTGRSGNEQFF
TGCGCCAGCAGCTTGTTTACAGGGAGGAGCGGCAATGAGCAGTTCTTC
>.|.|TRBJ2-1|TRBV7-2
CASSSLRLGYNEQFF
TGTGCCAGCAGCAGCCTTAGGCTTGGCTACAATGAGCAGTTCTTC
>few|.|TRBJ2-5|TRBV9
CASSVGAGQTVGETQYF
TGTGCCAGCAGCGTAGGTGCCGGACAGACCGTAGGGGAGACCCAGTACTTC
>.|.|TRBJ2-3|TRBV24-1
CATSEEFTDTQYF
TGTGCCACCAGTGAGGAATTCACAGATACGCAGTATTTT
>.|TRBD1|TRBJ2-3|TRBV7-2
CASSPLWDRSPDTQYF
TGTGCCAGCAGCCCTCTGTGGGACAGGTCCCCAGATACGCAGTATTTT
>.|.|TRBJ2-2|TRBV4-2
CASSQKRAGELFF
TGTGCCAGCAGCCAAAAGAGAGCCGGGGAGCTGTTTTTT
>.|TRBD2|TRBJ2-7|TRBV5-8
CASSFPAGVDYEQYF
TGTGCCAGCAGCTTCCCAGCGGGAGTCGACTACGAGCAGTACTTC
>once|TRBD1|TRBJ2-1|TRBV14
CASSQERGRRDSSYNEQFF
TGTGCCAGCAGCCAAGAGAGGGGACGCCGGGACAGTTCCTACAATGAGCAGTTCTTC
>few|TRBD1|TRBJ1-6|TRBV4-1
CASSHGRRGTGQYSPLHF
TGCGCCAGCAGCCACGGACGGCGGGGGACAGGGCAATATTCACCCCTCCACTTT
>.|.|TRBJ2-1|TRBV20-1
CSARVGSYNEQFF
TGCAGTGCTAGGGTGGGCAGTTACAATGAGCAGTTCTTC